These T cell receptor beta chains were read from a single sample in a study of shared clonotypes between healthy human individuals. Some clones are missing from TCRdb's copy, which holds only in-frame ones; the method was immunoSEQ multiplex PCR. The data show 2,500,000 or so clones, 85% to 95% seen once. The sequenced material came from naive CD4+ T cells from PBMCs. The source is a man aged 18 to 35 in good health. Some clones in this sample may be carry-over from other donors' samples. Each CDR3 is given with its conserved first and last residue. Each record gives: clone size, D gene, J gene, V gene, CDR3 protein, CDR3 DNA. A D gene is named only where the DNA matches it firmly. The size entry is marked missing in some rows and otherwise reads once, few, many or a size class.

-	TRBD2	TRBJ2-2	TRBV5-1	CASSSGTSGRSGELFF	TGCGCCAGCAGCTCGGGGACTAGCGGGAGATCTGGGGAGCTGTTTTTT
-	-	TRBJ2-3	TRBV10-1	CASSEKDTQYF	TGCGCCAGCAGTGAGAAAGATACGCAGTATTTT
-	-	TRBJ2-7	TRBV5-1	CASSLVTYEQYF	TGCGCCAGCAGCTTAGTAACCTACGAGCAGTACTTC
-	TRBD2	TRBJ2-7	TRBV9	CASSVGGSLDYEQYF	TGTGCCAGCAGCGTAGGCGGGAGCCTAGATTACGAGCAGTACTTC
once	-	TRBJ1-4	TRBV6-5	CASSWDPATNEKLFF	TGTGCCAGCTCATGGGACCCTGCAACTAATGAAAAACTGTTTTTT
-	-	TRBJ2-1	TRBV10-3	CATAKGVDEQFF	TGTGCCACGGCGAAGGGAGTCGATGAGCAGTTCTTC
-	-	TRBJ1-1	TRBV7-8	CASSLFSARRTNTEAFF	TGTGCCAGCAGCTTATTTTCGGCCAGGCGGACGAACACTGAAGCTTTCTTT
-	TRBD1	TRBJ1-1	TRBV6-6	CASSPGTGNTEAFF	TGTGCCAGCAGTCCCGGGACAGGGAACACTGAAGCTTTCTTT
-	-	TRBJ2-1	TRBV11-2	CASSLIDNEQFF	TGTGCCAGCAGCTTAATCGATAATGAGCAGTTCTTC
-	TRBD2	TRBJ2-1	TRBV2	CASRRGLADYNEQFF	TGTGCCAGCAGAAGGGGACTAGCAGACTACAATGAGCAGTTCTTC
-	TRBD2	TRBJ2-3	TRBV7-3	CASSLLAGVVDTQYF	TGTGCCAGCAGCTTACTAGCGGGAGTTGTAGATACGCAGTATTTT
few	-	TRBJ2-4	TRBV6-1	CASSEAAESTNIQYF	TGTGCCAGCAGTGAAGCAGCGGAGTCGACAAACATTCAGTACTTC
-	-	TRBJ1-2	TRBV28	CASSSGTTANYGYTF	TGTGCCAGCAGCTCAGGGACCACGGCTAACTATGGCTACACCTTC
-	-	TRBJ1-5	TRBV19	CASSIGDFEGNQPQHF	TGTGCCAGTAGTATAGGGGACTTCGAGGGCAATCAGCCCCAGCATTTT
-	TRBD1	TRBJ1-1	TRBV7-9	CASSPGTGQGPLNTEAFF	TGTGCCAGCAGCCCGGGGACGGGACAGGGGCCGTTGAACACTGAAGCTTTCTTT
-	-	TRBJ2-3	TRBV9	CASSPNSGDTQYF	TGTGCCAGCAGCCCGAACTCGGGGGATACGCAGTATTTT
-	TRBD2	TRBJ2-1	TRBV7-7	CASSQLSGRADEQFF	TGTGCCAGCAGCCAACTAAGCGGGAGGGCGGATGAGCAGTTCTTC
-	-	TRBJ2-3	TRBV7-2	CASSSGGTVNTQYF	TGTGCCAGCAGCTCAGGAGGGACAGTAAATACGCAGTATTTT
-	TRBD2	TRBJ2-1	TRBV9	CASSPRILAGYNEQFF	TGTGCCAGCAGCCCCCGGATTCTAGCGGGATACAATGAGCAGTTCTTC
-	-	TRBJ1-1	TRBV15	CATSIANPDTEAFF	TGTGCCACCAGCATAGCCAACCCGGACACTGAAGCTTTCTTT
-	-	TRBJ1-2	TRBV4-1	CASSPPGREWGVYTF	TGCGCCAGCAGCCCCCCTGGAAGGGAATGGGGGGTCTACACCTTC
-	-	TRBJ2-7	TRBV11-2	CASSLLLSTGTPYEQYF	TGTGCCAGCAGCCTCCTGCTTAGCACAGGGACCCCCTACGAGCAGTACTTC
-	-	TRBJ1-4	TRBV18	CASSPSIQELFF	TGTGCCAGCTCACCATCGATTCAAGAACTGTTTTTT
-	-	TRBJ2-5	TRBV19	CASSVRRGPETQYF	TGTGCCAGTAGTGTTCGTCGGGGTCCGGAGACCCAGTACTTC
-	-	TRBJ1-4	TRBV7-9	CASSLRAGSGRDEKLFF	TGTGCCAGCAGCTTAAGGGCAGGATCGGGAAGGGATGAAAAACTGTTTTTT
-	TRBD1	TRBJ1-5	TRBV2	CASSYRGDQPQHF	TGTGCCAGCAGTTACAGGGGGGATCAGCCCCAGCATTTT
once	-	TRBJ2-2	TRBV5-1	CASSLIGEGTGELFF	TGCGCCAGCAGCTTGATCGGGGAAGGGACCGGGGAGCTGTTTTTT
-	-	TRBJ2-3	TRBV11-2	CASSLEAGFTDTQYF	TGTGCCAGCAGCTTAGAAGCAGGGTTCACAGATACGCAGTATTTT
-	-	TRBJ2-4	TRBV28	CASSTGQLLAKNIQYF	TGTGCCAGCAGTACAGGACAGCTTCTAGCCAAAAACATTCAGTACTTC
-	TRBD1	TRBJ2-7	TRBV5-1	CASSQGGTGPSEQYF	TGCGCCAGCAGCCAAGGGGGGACAGGACCCTCCGAGCAGTACTTC
-	TRBD2	TRBJ2-1	TRBV7-9	CASSLVGLAEGEQFF	TGTGCCAGCAGCTTAGTGGGGCTAGCGGAAGGCGAGCAGTTCTTC
-	TRBD1	TRBJ1-4	TRBV5-3	CARSYQTGHYEKLFF	TGTGCCAGAAGCTACCAGACAGGGCATTATGAAAAACTGTTTTTT
-	TRBD1	TRBJ1-5	TRBV28	CASRSSGTGVQPQHF	TGTGCCAGCAGATCCTCCGGGACAGGGGTGCAGCCCCAGCATTTT
-	TRBD1	TRBJ2-7	TRBV7-9	CASSFPQGALYEQYF	TGTGCCAGCAGCTTTCCCCAGGGGGCGCTCTACGAGCAGTACTTC
-	TRBD1	TRBJ2-7	TRBV10-3	CAISGQTGEITRQYF	TGTGCCATCAGTGGCCAGACAGGGGAAATTACGAGGCAGTACTTC
-	-	TRBJ1-2	TRBV7-8	CASSLGKGGVTF	TGTGCCAGCAGCTTAGGGAAAGGGGGGGTCACCTTC
-	TRBD1	TRBJ1-3	TRBV28	CASSLWGDRGYGNTIYF	TGTGCCAGCAGTTTATGGGGCGACAGGGGGTACGGAAACACCATATATTTT
once	-	TRBJ2-7	TRBV14	CASSRGTPRGEQYF	TGTGCCAGCAGCCGCGGGACGCCCCGGGGAGAGCAGTACTTC
-	TRBD1	TRBJ2-2	TRBV2	CAGTGGSGELFF	TGTGCCGGGACAGGGGGCTCCGGGGAGCTGTTTTTT
-	TRBD1	TRBJ2-2	TRBV7-9	CASSQGVTGELFF	TGTGCCAGCAGTCAGGGGGTAACCGGGGAGCTGTTTTTT
-	-	TRBJ1-4	TRBV2	CASWTVDNEKLFF	TGTGCCAGCTGGACAGTAGATAATGAAAAACTGTTTTTT
-	-	TRBJ1-2	TRBV2	CANAGRSGGYTF	TGTGCCAATGCTGGCAGATCGGGGGGCTACACCTTC
-	-	TRBJ2-7	TRBV10-3	CAISGPGPEQYF	TGTGCCATCAGTGGCCCCGGGCCCGAGCAGTACTTC